The clone carrying this T cell receptor (beta chain) occurred once. Assay: immunoSEQ multiplex PCR; the TCRdb copy retains only in-frame clones and omits some. The data show around 2,000,000 clones, with about 92% seen just once and roughly 1.7% held by the top ten. Cells designated naive CD8 were CD45RO-negative and were positively selected for CCR7, with terminally differentiated effector memory CD45RA+ cells excluded. Adult donors, all healthy and HIV-negative, had no recent acute infections or vaccinations. Germline CDR1 and CDR2: MNHNY and SVGAGI (reference sequence). The CDR3 contains 14 residues. This record belongs to a study of shared clonotypes between healthy human individuals.

Source material: naive CD8+ T cells from PBMCs. The chain couples TRBV6-6 to TRBJ1-1; no clear D. The sequence derives from a man between 18 and 35 years old in good health. Some clones in this sample may be carry-over from other donors' samples. The CDR3 loop is CASLSVLRNTEAFF. The CDR3 region has the DNA TGTGCTAGCTTATCGGTACTTCGGAACACTGAAGCTTTCTTT.